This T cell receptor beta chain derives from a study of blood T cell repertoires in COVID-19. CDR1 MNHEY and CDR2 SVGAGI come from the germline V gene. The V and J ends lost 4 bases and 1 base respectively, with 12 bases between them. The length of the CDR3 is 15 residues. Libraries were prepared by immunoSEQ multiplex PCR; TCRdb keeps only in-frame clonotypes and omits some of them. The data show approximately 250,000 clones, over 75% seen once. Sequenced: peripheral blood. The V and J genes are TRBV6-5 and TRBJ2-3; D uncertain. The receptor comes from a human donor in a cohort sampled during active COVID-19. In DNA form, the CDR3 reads TGTGCCAGCAGTTCCGGAACAGACGGCACAGATACGCAGTATTTT. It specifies CASSSGTDGTDTQYF.